This T cell receptor (beta chain) was identified in a study of shared clonotypes between healthy human individuals. Study-level information: A donor's plate count was three for CD4 naive and three for CD4 memory; CD8 naive had two and CD8 memory one.

Using immunoSEQ multiplex PCR, the repertoire was profiled, and TCRdb retains in-frame clones only, with some absent. Among roughly 2.2 million clones listed, 92% were seen once. Only one count was recorded for this clone. Adult donors, all healthy and HIV-negative, had no recent acute infections or vaccinations. Every donor, a Caucasian adult, lived in Nashville, Tennessee. Germline values: CDR1 SNHLY, CDR2 FYNNEI. Unmatched junction bases numbered 8, after V lost 9 bases and J lost 1 base. There are 15 residues in the CDR3. The chain has TRBV2 and TRBJ1-1; 10 bases line up with TRBD1. The specimen sequenced was naive CD4+ T cells from PBMCs. The subset here: CD45RA+ positively selected. This TCR derives from a man aged 18 to 30 in good health. Some clones in this sample may be carry-over from other donors' samples. CDR3: CARETGGFWNTEAFF. In DNA form, the CDR3 reads TGTGCCAGGGAGACAGGGGGCTTTTGGAACACTGAAGCTTTCTTT.